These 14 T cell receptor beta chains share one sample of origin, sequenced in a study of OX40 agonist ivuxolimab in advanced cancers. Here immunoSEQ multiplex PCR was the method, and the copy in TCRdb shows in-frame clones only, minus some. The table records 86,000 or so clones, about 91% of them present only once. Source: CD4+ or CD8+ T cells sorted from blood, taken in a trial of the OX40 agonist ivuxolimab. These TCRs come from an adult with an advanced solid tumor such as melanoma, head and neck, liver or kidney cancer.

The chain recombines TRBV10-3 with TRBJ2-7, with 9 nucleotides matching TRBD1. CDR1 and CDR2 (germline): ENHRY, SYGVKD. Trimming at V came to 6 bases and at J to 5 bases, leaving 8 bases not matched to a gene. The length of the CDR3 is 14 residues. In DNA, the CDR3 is TGTGCCATCAGCATACAGGGGGCGATTGACGAGCAGTACTTC. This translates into CAISIQGAIDEQYF.

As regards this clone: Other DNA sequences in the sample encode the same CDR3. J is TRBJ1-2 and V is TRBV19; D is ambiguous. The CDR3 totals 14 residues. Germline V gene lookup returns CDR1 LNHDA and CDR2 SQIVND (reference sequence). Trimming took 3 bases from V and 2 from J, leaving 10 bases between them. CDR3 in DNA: TGTGCCAGTAGTATTGGGTCAGAGAACTATGGCTACACCTTC. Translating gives CASSIGSENYGYTF.

The CDR3 spells CASRPGSSYEQYF. CDR3 nucleotide sequence: TGCGCCAGCAGGCCGGGCTCCTCCTACGAGCAGTACTTC. The chain uses TRBV5-1 and TRBJ2-7; no clear D. The CDR3 consists of 13 residues. V was cut by 5 bases and J by 0 bases, with 9 bases left in between. Germline CDR1 is SGHRS and CDR2 is YFSETQ.

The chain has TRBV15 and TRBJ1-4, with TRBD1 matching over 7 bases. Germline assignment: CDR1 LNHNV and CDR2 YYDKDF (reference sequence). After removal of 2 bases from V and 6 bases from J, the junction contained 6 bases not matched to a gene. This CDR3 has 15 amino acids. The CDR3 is CATSRRQGGDEKLFF. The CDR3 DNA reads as TGTGCCACCAGCAGACGACAGGGAGGGGATGAAAAACTGTTTTTT.

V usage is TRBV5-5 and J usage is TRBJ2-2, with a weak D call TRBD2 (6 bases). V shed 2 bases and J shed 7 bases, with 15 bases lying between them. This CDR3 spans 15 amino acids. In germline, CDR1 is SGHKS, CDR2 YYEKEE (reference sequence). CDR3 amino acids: CASSFVRGRSGELFF. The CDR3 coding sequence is TGTGCCAGCAGCTTCGTGCGGGGCCGGAGCGGGGAGCTGTTTTTT.

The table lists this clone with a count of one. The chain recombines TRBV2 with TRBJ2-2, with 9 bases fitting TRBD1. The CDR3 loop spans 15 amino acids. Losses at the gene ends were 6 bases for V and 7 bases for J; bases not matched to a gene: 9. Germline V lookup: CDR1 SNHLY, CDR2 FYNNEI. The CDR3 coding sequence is TGTGCCAGCAGCAGACAGGGGGGTATAGGCGGGGAGCTGTTTTTT. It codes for CASSRQGGIGGELFF.

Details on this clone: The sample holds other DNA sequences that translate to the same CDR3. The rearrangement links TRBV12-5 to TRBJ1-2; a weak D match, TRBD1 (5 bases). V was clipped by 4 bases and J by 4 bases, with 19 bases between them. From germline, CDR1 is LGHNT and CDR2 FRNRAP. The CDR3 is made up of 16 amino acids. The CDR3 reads CASGSTAGRGVYGYTF. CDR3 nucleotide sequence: TGTGCTAGTGGTTCGACAGCGGGTCGGGGGGTCTATGGCTACACCTTC.

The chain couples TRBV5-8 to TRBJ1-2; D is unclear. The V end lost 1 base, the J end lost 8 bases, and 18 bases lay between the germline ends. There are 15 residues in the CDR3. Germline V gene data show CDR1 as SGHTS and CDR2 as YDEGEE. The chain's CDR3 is CASSLRQRRLGGYTF. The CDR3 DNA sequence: TGTGCCAGCAGCTTGCGCCAGCGCAGGCTGGGGGGCTACACCTTC. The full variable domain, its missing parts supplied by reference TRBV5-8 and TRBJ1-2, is EAGVTQSPTHLIKTRGQQATLRCSPISGHTSVYWYQQALGLGLQFLLWYDEGEERNRGNFPPRFSGRQFPNYSSELNVNALELEDSALYLCASSLRQRRLGGYTFGSGTRLTVV.

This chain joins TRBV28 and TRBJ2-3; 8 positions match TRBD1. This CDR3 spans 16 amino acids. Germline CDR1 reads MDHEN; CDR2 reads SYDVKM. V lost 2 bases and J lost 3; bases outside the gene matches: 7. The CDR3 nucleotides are TGTGCCAGCAGTTTACAGGGGGCCATAGAAACAGATACGCAGTATTTT. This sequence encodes CASSLQGAIETDTQYF.

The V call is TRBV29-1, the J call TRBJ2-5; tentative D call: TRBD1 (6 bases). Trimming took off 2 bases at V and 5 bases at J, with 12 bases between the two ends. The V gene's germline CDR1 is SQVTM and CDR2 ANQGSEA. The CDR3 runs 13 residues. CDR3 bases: TGCAGCGTTGAATCCGGGACACGGGAGACCCAGTACTTC. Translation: CSVESGTRETQYF.

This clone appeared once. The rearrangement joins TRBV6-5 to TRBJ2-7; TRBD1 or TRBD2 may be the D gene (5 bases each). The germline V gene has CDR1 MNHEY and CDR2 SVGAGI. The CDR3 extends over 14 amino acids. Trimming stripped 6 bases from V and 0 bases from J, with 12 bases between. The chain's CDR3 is CASRPPGLSYEQYF. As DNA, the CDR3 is TGTGCCAGCAGGCCTCCGGGGCTCTCCTACGAGCAGTACTTC.

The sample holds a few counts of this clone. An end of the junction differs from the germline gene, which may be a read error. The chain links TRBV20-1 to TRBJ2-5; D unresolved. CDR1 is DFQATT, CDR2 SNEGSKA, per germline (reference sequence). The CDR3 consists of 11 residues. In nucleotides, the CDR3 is TGCAGTGCCAGAGGCTTAGGGACCCAGTACTTC. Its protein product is CSARGLGTQYF.

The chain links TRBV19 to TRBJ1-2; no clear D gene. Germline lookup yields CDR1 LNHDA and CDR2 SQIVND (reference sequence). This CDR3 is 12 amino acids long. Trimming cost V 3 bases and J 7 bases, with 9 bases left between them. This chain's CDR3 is CASSMRQAGYTF. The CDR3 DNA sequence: TGTGCCAGTAGTATGAGGCAGGCTGGCTACACCTTC.

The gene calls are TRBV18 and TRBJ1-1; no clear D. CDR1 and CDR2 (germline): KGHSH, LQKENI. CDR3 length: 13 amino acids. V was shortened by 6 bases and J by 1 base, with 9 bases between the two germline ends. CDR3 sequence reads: CASSSSENTEAFF. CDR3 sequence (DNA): TGTGCCAGCTCTTCAAGTGAGAACACTGAAGCTTTCTTT.